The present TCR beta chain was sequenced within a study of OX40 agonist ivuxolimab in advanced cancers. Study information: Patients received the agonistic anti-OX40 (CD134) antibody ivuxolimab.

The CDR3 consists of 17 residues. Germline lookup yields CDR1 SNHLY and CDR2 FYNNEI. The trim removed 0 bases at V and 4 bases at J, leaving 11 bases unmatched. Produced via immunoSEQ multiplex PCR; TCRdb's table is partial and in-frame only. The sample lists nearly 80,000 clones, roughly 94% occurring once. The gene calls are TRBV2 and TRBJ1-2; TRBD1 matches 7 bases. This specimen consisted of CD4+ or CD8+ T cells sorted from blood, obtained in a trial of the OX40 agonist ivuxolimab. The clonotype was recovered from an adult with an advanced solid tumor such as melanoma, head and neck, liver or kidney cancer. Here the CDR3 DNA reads TGTGCCAGCAGTGAAGCAGGGTGGCAGGGGGGAGGCTATGGCTACACCTTC. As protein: CASSEAGWQGGGYGYTF.